The 23 T cell receptor beta chains listed next were all sequenced from one sample in a study of blood T cell repertoires in COVID-19. Assay: immunoSEQ multiplex PCR; the TCRdb copy retains only in-frame clones and omits some. The data contain about 170,000 clones, 60% to 80% of them seen just once; the ten biggest clones take up 2.5% to 3.5%. The sequenced sample was peripheral blood. The receptors come from a man in his 70s with acute or convalescent COVID-19.

The chain combines TRBV2 with TRBJ1-2, with 12 bases fitting TRBD1. The junction had 13 bases not matched to a gene; V was cut back by 6 bases and J by 5 bases. The V gene's germline CDR1 is SNHLY and CDR2 FYNNEI. The length of the CDR3 is 17 residues. As DNA, the CDR3 is TGTGCCAGCAGACTTCCGGGACAGGGGGCGCAGCGTTATGGCTACACCTTC. Encoded protein: CASRLPGQGAQRYGYTF. Complete variable domain (other parts from reference TRBV2 and TRBJ1-2): EPEVTQTPSHQVTQMGQEVILRCVPISNHLYFYWYRQILGQKVEFLVSFYNNEISEKSEIFDDQFSVERPDGSNFTLKIRSTKLEDSAMYFCASRLPGQGAQRYGYTFGSGTRLTVV.

J is TRBJ1-2 and V is TRBV5-5, with a tentative D call TRBD1 (5 bases). Germline V CDR1 and CDR2: SGHKS, YYEKEE (reference sequence). The CDR3 runs to 15 residues. Trimming stripped 0 bases from V and 2 bases from J, with 11 bases between. The CDR3 sequence: CASSLDLGHNYGYTF. CDR3 DNA sequence: TGTGCCAGCAGCTTGGATCTAGGACACAACTATGGCTACACCTTC. Full variable domain (outside the CDR3, taken from reference TRBV5-5 and TRBJ1-2): DAGVTQSPTHLIKTRGQQVTLRCSPISGHKSVSWYQQVLGQGPQFIFQYYEKEERGRGNFPDRFSARQFPNYSSELNVNALLLGDSALYLCASSLDLGHNYGYTFGSGTRLTVV.

The V and J genes are TRBV5-1 and TRBJ2-5; 7 positions match TRBD2. Germline V gives CDR1 SGHRS, CDR2 YFSETQ. The junction had 9 bases not matched to a gene; V was cut back by 4 bases and J by 3 bases. There are 15 residues in the CDR3. CDR3 nucleotides: TGCGCCAGCAGCAGGACCGGGACTAATGAAGAGACCCAGTACTTC. Amino acids: CASSRTGTNEETQYF. The variable domain in full, completed from reference TRBV5-1 and TRBJ2-5, reads KAGVTQTPRYLIKTRGQQVTLSCSPISGHRSVSWYQQTPGQGLQFLFEYFSETQRNKGNFPGRFSGRQFSNSRSEMNVSTLELGDSALYLCASSRTGTNEETQYFGPGTRLLVL.

V is TRBV11-3 and J is TRBJ2-2; D remains unclear. This CDR3 region has 12 residues. Germline CDR1 is SGHNT and CDR2 is YENEEA. V was cut by 5 bases and J by 7 bases, with 8 bases left in between. The CDR3 bases are TGTGCCAGCAGCAACAGAATCGGGGAGCTGTTTTTT. This encodes CASSNRIGELFF.

The chain has TRBV13 and TRBJ1-2; 9 nucleotides agree with TRBD1. CDR3 length: 14 amino acids. With V trimmed by 5 bases and J by 7 bases, 8 bases remained unmatched. The germline V gene encodes CDR1 PRHDT and CDR2 FYEKMQ (reference sequence). CDR3 protein: CASSPGQGPGGYTF. The DNA for the CDR3 is TGTGCCAGCAGCCCGGGACAGGGCCCAGGTGGCTACACCTTC.

In this sample, this clone turned up once. The chain joins TRBV5-1 to TRBJ1-4; TRBD1 aligns across 12 bases. CDR1 is SGHRS, CDR2 YFSETQ, per germline. The CDR3 sequence is 15 residues long. The J segment lost 8 bases and the V segment lost 4 bases, leaving 6 bases of the junction unmatched. The CDR3 nucleotides are TGCGCCAGCAGCGACGGGACAGGGGGCACCGAAAAACTGTTTTTT. It specifies CASSDGTGGTEKLFF.

A note on this clone: This sample also contains other DNA sequences that code for the same CDR3. The chain carries TRBV18 and TRBJ1-5; 8 bases fit TRBD1. CDR1 KGHSH and CDR2 LQKENI come from the germline V gene. The J segment lost 2 bases and the V segment lost 2 bases, leaving 5 bases of the junction unmatched. This CDR3 is built from 16 residues. The CDR3 spells CASSPGQGGGNQPQHF. The DNA of the CDR3 is TGTGCCAGCTCACCAGGACAGGGAGGAGGCAATCAGCCCCAGCATTTT.

The rearrangement joins TRBV6-5 to TRBJ2-3; weak D call: TRBD1 (6 bases). The CDR3 consists of 13 residues. Germline V gene lookup returns CDR1 MNHEY and CDR2 SVGAGI. Trimming cost V 4 bases and J 9 bases, with 14 bases left between them. The CDR3 DNA sequence: TGTGCCAGCAGTTCCCGCAGGGGCATAACGCAGTATTTT. It is translated as CASSSRRGITQYF.

V and J are TRBV12-3 or TRBV12-4 and TRBJ2-7, with a tentative D call TRBD2 (6 bases). The germline V and J ends were trimmed by 5 bases and 7 bases, with 9 bases remaining between them. The CDR3 has 11 residues. The CDR3 DNA sequence: TGTGCCAGCAGTCTTGGGGGGGAGCAGTACTTC. Its protein product is CASSLGGEQYF.

The CDR3 sequence is CASSPELVRGGPGANVLTF. In nucleotides, the CDR3 is TGCGCCAGCAGTCCCGAGTTGGTCAGGGGAGGGCCTGGGGCCAACGTCCTGACTTTC. The gene calls are TRBV5-1 and TRBJ2-6, with D perhaps matching TRBD2 (7 bases). Germline V gives CDR1 SGHRS, CDR2 YFSETQ. The CDR3 runs 19 residues. V shed 5 bases and J shed 2 bases, with 23 bases lying between them. The full variable domain, completed using reference TRBV5-1 and TRBJ2-6, is KAGVTQTPRYLIKTRGQQVTLSCSPISGHRSVSWYQQTPGQGLQFLFEYFSETQRNKGNFPGRFSGRQFSNSRSEMNVSTLELGDSALYLCASSPELVRGGPGANVLTFGAGSRLTVL.

The genes are TRBV9 and TRBJ2-1, with 9 bases lining up with TRBD1. This CDR3 has 17 residues. Germline values: CDR1 SGDLS, CDR2 YYNGEE. Trimming removed 0 bases from V and 9 bases from J; junction bases left unmatched: 13. CDR3 amino acids: CASSVDRGTGNAGEQFF. CDR3 nucleotide sequence: TGTGCCAGCAGCGTAGACCGAGGGACAGGGAATGCTGGTGAGCAGTTCTTC.

The table lists this clone with a count of one. The rearrangement links TRBV19 to TRBJ1-1, with D tentatively TRBD1 (5 bases). The germline V gene encodes CDR1 LNHDA and CDR2 SQIVND (reference sequence). The V end was cut by 4 bases, the J end by 4 bases, with 16 bases between. The CDR3 covers 15 residues. Here the CDR3 reads CASSTGGGWPTEAFF. As DNA, the CDR3 is TGTGCCAGTAGTACGGGGGGAGGGTGGCCCACTGAAGCTTTCTTT.

The V and J genes are TRBV28 and TRBJ2-7, with 7 nucleotides matching TRBD1. The CDR3 totals 15 residues. J was trimmed by 7 bases and V by 7 bases; bases with no gene match: 16. CDR1 is MDHEN, CDR2 SYDVKM, per germline. In DNA, the CDR3 is TGTGCCAGCACCGAGCCCCGGGACAGCATCGGGGAGCAGTACTTC. Amino acid sequence: CASTEPRDSIGEQYF.

The rearrangement uses TRBV7-9 and TRBJ1-2; 7 nucleotides match TRBD1. The CDR3 extends over 14 amino acids. The germline V gene has CDR1 SEHNR and CDR2 FQNEAQ (reference sequence). The ends lost 5 bases at V and 7 bases at J; junction bases unmatched: 10. DNA for the CDR3: TGTGCCAGCAGCCAAATAGACAGGGCACTTGGCTACACCTTC. Translating it yields CASSQIDRALGYTF.

This clone appeared a few times. The V call is TRBV5-6, the J call TRBJ2-1; the match to TRBD2 covers 13 bases. Germline V gene lookup returns CDR1 SGHDT and CDR2 YYEEEE. The ends lost 6 bases at V and 10 bases at J; junction bases unmatched: 13. The CDR3 spans 16 residues. The CDR3 DNA follows: TGTGCCAGCACACGGACTAGCGGGAGTGTTTCTCTCGAGCAGTTCTTC. Its protein product is CASTRTSGSVSLEQFF.

The chain combines TRBV19 with TRBJ2-7; 9 bases map to TRBD2. V shed 3 bases and J 5 bases; nucleotides not matched to a gene: 8. Per the germline V gene, CDR1 is LNHDA and CDR2 is SQIVND (reference sequence). This CDR3 has 15 residues. The DNA for the CDR3 is TGTGCCAGTAGTATCGGAGCGGGAGGCCTGGACGAGCAGTACTTC. Its translation is CASSIGAGGLDEQYF.

The chain carries TRBV27 and TRBJ1-5; 7 bases fit TRBD1. V lost 7 bases to trimming and J lost 4 bases; unmatched junction nucleotides: 7. CDR3 size: 14 residues. CDR1 MNHEY and CDR2 SMNVEV come from the germline V gene (reference sequence). For the CDR3, the DNA is TGTGCCAGCAACCCGACAGGGAGTAATCAGCCCCAGCATTTT. It encodes CASNPTGSNQPQHF.

This chain links TRBV19 with TRBJ2-1; 9 bases map to TRBD2. The V and J ends lost 7 bases and 4 bases, in that order; junction bases with no gene match: 11. This CDR3 has 16 amino acids. Germline loops: CDR1 LNHDA, CDR2 SQIVND (reference sequence). CDR3 DNA sequence: TGTGCCAGTACCCTTCTCGCGGGAGGGCGTTACAATGAGCAGTTCTTC. Translation gives CASTLLAGGRYNEQFF.

This chain uses TRBV6-5 with TRBJ1-1, with D possibly matching TRBD1 (6 bases). The CDR3 totals 13 residues. The V end was cut by 7 bases, the J end by 5 bases, with 14 bases between. Germline V gene lookup returns CDR1 MNHEY and CDR2 SVGAGI. Written as DNA, the CDR3 is TGTGCCAGCATCGCCCCTGGGACAACTGAAGCTTTCTTT. It encodes CASIAPGTTEAFF.

V is TRBV7-9 and J is TRBJ2-7; 12 bases map to TRBD1. Germline CDR1 reads SEHNR; CDR2 reads FQNEAQ (reference sequence). The CDR3 sequence is 17 residues long. Trimming took 5 bases from V and 5 from J; bases not matched to a gene: 13. DNA for the CDR3: TGTGCCAGCAGCGTTTACCGGGACAGGGGGCTACGGAACGAGCAGTACTTC. Translating it yields CASSVYRDRGLRNEQYF. The variable domain in full, with the rest retrieved from reference TRBV7-9 and TRBJ2-7, is DTGVSQNPRHKITKRGQNVTFRCDPISEHNRLYWYRQTLGQGPEFLTYFQNEAQLEKSRLLSDRFSAERPKGSFSTLEIQRTEQGDSAMYLCASSVYRDRGLRNEQYFGPGTRLTVT.

The rearrangement uses TRBV6-4 and TRBJ2-1, with 7 bases matching TRBD2. The CDR3 covers 15 residues. Trimming cost V 2 bases and J 4 bases; bases outside gene matches: 5. In germline, CDR1 is MRHNA, CDR2 SNTAGT. The chain's CDR3 is CASSDPSSGYNEQFF. Written as DNA, the CDR3 is TGTGCCAGCAGTGACCCATCTAGCGGATACAATGAGCAGTTCTTC.

The V and J genes are TRBV11-2 and TRBJ1-1; a possible D gene is TRBD1 (5 bases). The V gene's germline CDR1 is SGHAT and CDR2 FQNNGV. The CDR3 has 14 residues. V lost 3 bases and J lost 1, with 9 bases in between. DNA of the CDR3: TGTGCCAGCAGCTTCCAGGGCAGGAACACTGAAGCTTTCTTT. This gives the protein CASSFQGRNTEAFF. Full variable domain (missing parts from reference TRBV11-2 and TRBJ1-1): EAGVAQSPRYKIIEKRQSVAFWCNPISGHATLYWYQQILGQGPKLLIQFQNNGVVDDSQLPKDRFSAERLKGVDSTLKIQPAKLEDSAVYLCASSFQGRNTEAFFGQGTRLTVV.

This rearrangement joins TRBV5-1 to TRBJ2-5, with TRBD1 as a possible D gene (6 bases). CDR3 length equals 15 residues. Germline V gene sequence: CDR1 SGHRS, CDR2 YFSETQ. V lost 1 base to trimming and J lost 2 bases, with 12 bases between them. CDR3: CASSLQTDRQETQYF. The CDR3 region has the DNA TGCGCCAGCAGCTTGCAGACTGACAGGCAAGAGACCCAGTACTTC.